The entry below gives a single T cell receptor beta chain sequence along with its context. Its antigen is not identified. The CDR3 consists of 16 residues. With V trimmed by 5 bases and J by 0 bases, 4 bases remained unmatched. Germline CDR1 reads LNHDA; CDR2 reads SQIVND (reference sequence). The PCR had 60 Vbeta and 13 Jbeta primers. The data were produced by immunoSEQ multiplex PCR, yet TCRdb's version contains in-frame clones alone and is incomplete. Its table lists tens of thousands of clones. This record belongs to a study of cytomegalovirus exposure and HLA in healthy donors. Findings and caveats of the study: It was reported that TCR beta sequences correctly inferred the HLA-A and HLA-B alleles for most subjects.

The receptor's source is a female donor in good health and CMV-seronegative. Source material: PBMCs. J is TRBJ2-5 and V is TRBV19, with 12 bases lining up with TRBD2. CDR3 loop: CASSPWTSGDQETQYF. DNA for the CDR3: TGTGCCAGTAGTCCGTGGACTAGCGGGGACCAAGAGACCCAGTACTTC.